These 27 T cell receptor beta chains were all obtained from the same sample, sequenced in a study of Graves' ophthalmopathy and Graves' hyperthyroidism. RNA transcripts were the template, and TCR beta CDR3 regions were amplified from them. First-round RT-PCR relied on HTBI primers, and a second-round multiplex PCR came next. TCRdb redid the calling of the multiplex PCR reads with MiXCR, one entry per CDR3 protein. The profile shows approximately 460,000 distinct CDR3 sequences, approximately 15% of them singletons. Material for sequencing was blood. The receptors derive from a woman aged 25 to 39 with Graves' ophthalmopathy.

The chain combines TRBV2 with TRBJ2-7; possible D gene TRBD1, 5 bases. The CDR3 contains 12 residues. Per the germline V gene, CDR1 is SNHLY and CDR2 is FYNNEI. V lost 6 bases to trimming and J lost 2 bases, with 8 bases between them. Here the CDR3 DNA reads TGTGCCAGCAGGGACAAACCCTACGAGCAGTACTTC. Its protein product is CASRDKPYEQYF.

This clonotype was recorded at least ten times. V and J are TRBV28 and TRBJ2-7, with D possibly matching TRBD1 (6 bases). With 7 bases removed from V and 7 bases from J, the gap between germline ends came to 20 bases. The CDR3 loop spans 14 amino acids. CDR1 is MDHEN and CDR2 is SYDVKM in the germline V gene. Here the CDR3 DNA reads TGTGCCAGCAAACCCCCAGGGGTTTCGAGGGAGCAGTACTTC. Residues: CASKPPGVSREQYF.

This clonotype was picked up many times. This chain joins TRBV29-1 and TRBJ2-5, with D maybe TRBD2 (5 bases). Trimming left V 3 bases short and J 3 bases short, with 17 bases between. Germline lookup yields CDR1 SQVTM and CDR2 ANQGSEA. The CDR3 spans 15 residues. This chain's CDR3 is CSVDGWAGGEETQYF. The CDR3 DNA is TGCAGCGTTGACGGGTGGGCCGGAGGAGAAGAGACCCAGTACTTC.

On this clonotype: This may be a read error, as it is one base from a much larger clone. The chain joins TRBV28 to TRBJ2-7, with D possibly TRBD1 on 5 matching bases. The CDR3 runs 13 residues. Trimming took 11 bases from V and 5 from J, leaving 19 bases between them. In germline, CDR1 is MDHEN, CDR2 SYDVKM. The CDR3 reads CAAGATPIDEQYF. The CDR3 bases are TGTGCCGCTGGGGCCACCCCAATTGACGAGCAGTACTTC. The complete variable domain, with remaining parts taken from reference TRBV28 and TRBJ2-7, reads DVKVTQSSRYLVKRTGEKVFLECVQDMDHENMFWYRQDPGLGLRLIYFSYDVKMKEKGDIPEGYSVSREKKERFSLILESASTNQTSMYLCAAGATPIDEQYFGPGTRLTVT.

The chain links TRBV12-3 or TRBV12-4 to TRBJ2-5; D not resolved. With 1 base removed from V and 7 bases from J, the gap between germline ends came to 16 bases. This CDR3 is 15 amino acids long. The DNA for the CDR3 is TGTGCCAGCAGTTTAGAGTCGGAAGGCCTCAGGACCCAGTACTTC. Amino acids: CASSLESEGLRTQYF.

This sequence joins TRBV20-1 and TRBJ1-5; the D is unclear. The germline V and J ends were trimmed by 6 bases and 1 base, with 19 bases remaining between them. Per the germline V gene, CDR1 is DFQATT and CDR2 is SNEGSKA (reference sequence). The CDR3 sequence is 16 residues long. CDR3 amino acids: CSASRAALGSNQPQHF. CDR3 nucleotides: TGCAGTGCAAGTAGGGCAGCTTTGGGGAGCAATCAGCCCCAGCATTTT.

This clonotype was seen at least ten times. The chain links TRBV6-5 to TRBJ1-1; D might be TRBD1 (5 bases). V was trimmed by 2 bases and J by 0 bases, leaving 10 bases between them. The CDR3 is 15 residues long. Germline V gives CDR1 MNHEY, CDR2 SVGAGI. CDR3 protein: CASSYRGGLNTEAFF. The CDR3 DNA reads TGTGCCAGCAGTTACCGGGGCGGGTTGAACACTGAAGCTTTCTTT.

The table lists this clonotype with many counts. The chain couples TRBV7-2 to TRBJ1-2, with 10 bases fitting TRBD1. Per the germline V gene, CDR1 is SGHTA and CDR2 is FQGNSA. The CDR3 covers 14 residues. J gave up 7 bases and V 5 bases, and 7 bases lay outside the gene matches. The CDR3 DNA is TGTGCCAGCAGCGCCGGGACAGGGGCTCGTGGCTACACCTTC. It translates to CASSAGTGARGYTF.

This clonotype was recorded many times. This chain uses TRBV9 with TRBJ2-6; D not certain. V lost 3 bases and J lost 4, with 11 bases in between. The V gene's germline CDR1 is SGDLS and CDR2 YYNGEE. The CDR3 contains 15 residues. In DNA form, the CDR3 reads TGTGCCAGCAGCGACCGACCAATCGGGGCCAACGTCCTGACTTTC. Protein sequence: CASSDRPIGANVLTF.

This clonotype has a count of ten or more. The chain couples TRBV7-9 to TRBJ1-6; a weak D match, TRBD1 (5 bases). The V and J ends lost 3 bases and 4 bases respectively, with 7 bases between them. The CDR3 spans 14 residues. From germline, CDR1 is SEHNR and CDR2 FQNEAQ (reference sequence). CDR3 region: CASSFRAYNSPLHF. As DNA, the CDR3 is TGTGCCAGCAGCTTCAGGGCTTATAATTCACCCCTCCACTTT. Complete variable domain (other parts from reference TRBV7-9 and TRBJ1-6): DTGVSQNPRHKITKRGQNVTFRCDPISEHNRLYWYRQTLGQGPEFLTYFQNEAQLEKSRLLSDRFSAERPKGSFSTLEIQRTEQGDSAMYLCASSFRAYNSPLHFGNGTRLTVT.

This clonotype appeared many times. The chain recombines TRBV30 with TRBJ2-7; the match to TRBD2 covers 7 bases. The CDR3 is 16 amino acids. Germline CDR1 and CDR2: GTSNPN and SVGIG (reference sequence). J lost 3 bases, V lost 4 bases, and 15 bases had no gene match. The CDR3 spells CAWKNWAGTKNYEQYF. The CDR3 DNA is TGTGCCTGGAAGAACTGGGCCGGGACTAAAAACTACGAGCAGTACTTC.

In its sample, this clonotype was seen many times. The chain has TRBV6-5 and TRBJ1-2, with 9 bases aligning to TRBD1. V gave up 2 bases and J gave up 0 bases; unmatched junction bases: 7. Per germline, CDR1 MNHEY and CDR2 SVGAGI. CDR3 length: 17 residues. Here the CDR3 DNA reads TGTGCCAGCAGTTACACAGGGGGCAGGCGGGCTAACTATGGCTACACCTTC. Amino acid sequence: CASSYTGGRRANYGYTF.

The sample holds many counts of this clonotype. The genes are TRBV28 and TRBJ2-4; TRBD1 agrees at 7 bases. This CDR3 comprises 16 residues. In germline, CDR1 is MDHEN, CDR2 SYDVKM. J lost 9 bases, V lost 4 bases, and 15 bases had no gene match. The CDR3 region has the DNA TGTGCCAGCAGTTCTGGACAGGCTCGCCTCTCAACCATTCAGTACTTC. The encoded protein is CASSSGQARLSTIQYF. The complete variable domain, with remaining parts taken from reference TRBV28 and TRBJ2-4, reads DVKVTQSSRYLVKRTGEKVFLECVQDMDHENMFWYRQDPGLGLRLIYFSYDVKMKEKGDIPEGYSVSREKKERFSLILESASTNQTSMYLCASSSGQARLSTIQYFGAGTRLSVL.

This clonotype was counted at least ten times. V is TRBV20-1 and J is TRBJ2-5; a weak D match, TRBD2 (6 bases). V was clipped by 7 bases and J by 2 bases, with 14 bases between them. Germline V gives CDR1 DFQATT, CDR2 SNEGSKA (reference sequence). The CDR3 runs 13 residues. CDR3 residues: CSGEGLRQETQYF. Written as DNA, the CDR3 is TGCAGTGGAGAGGGACTCCGGCAAGAGACCCAGTACTTC.

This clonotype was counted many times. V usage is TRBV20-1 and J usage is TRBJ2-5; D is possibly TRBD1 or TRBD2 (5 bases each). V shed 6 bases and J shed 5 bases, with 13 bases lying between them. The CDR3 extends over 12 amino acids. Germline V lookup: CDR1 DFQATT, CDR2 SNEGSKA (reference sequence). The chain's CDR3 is CSATRGIETQYF. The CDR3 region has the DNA TGCAGTGCGACGAGGGGTATTGAGACCCAGTACTTC.

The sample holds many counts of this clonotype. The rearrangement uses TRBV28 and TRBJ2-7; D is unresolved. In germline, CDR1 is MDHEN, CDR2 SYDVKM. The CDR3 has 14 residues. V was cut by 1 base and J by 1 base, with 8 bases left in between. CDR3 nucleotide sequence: TGTGCCAGCAGTTTATTCCGGAGATCCTACGAGCAGTACTTC. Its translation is CASSLFRRSYEQYF.

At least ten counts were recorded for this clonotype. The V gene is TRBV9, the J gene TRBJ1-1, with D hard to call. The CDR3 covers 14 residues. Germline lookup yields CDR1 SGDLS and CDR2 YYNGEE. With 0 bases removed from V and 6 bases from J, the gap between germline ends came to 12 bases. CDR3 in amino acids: CASSVVPSEAEAFF. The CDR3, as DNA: TGTGCCAGCAGCGTAGTCCCCTCGGAGGCTGAAGCTTTCTTT.

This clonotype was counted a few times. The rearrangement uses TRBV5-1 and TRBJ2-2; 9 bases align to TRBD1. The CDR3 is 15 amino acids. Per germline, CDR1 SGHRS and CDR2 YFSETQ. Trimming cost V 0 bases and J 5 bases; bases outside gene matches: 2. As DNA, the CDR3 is TGCGCCAGCAGCTTGGAACAGGGGGCTACCGGGGAGCTGTTTTTT. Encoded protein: CASSLEQGATGELFF.

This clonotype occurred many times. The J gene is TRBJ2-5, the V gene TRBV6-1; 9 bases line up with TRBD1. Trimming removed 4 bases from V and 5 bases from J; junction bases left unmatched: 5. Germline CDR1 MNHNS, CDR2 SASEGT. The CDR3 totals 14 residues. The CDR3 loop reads CASSGAGTGETQYF. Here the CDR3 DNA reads TGTGCCAGCAGTGGAGCCGGGACAGGGGAGACCCAGTACTTC.

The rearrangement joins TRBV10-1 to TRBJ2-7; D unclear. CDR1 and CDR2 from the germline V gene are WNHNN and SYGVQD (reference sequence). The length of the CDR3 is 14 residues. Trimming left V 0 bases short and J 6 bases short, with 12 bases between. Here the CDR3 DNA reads TGCGCCAGCAGTGAGTCGGCCACTCGGCCCGAGCAGTACTTC. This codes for CASSESATRPEQYF.

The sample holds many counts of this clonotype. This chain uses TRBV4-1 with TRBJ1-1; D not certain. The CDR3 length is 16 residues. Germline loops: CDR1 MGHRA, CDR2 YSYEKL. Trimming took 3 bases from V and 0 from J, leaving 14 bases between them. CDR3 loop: CASSQRRVSMNTEAFF. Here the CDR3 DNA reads TGCGCCAGCAGCCAGAGAAGGGTCAGCATGAACACTGAAGCTTTCTTT.

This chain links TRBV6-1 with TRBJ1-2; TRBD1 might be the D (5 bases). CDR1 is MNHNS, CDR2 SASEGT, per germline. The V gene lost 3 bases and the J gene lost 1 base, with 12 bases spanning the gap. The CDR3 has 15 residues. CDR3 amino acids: CASSDPGPINYGYTF. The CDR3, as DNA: TGTGCCAGCAGTGACCCGGGACCGATTAACTATGGCTACACCTTC.

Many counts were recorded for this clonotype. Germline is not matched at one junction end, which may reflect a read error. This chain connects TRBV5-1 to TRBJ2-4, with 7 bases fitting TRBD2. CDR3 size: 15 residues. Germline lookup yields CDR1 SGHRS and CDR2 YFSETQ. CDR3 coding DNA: TGCGCCAGCAGCCATCGGCTAGCGGAAAAAAACATTAAGTACTTC. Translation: CASSHRLAEKNIKYF.

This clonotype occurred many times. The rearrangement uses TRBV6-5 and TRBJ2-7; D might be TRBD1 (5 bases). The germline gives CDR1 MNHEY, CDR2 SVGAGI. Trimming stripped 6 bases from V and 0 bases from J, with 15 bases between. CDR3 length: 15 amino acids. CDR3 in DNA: TGTGCCAGCAGACGGCCAGGGTACGGCTCCTACGAGCAGTACTTC. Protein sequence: CASRRPGYGSYEQYF.

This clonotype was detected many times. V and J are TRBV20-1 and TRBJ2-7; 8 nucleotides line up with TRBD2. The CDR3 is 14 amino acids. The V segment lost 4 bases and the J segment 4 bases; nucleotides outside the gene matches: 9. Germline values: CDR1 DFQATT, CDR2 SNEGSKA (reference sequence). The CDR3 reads CSATTGLVEYEQYF. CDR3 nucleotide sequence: TGCAGTGCTACTACGGGACTAGTGGAGTACGAGCAGTACTTC.

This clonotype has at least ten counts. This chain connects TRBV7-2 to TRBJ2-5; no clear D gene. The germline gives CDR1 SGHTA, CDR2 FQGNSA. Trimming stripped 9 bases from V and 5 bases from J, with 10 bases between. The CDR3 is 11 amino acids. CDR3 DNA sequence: TGTGCCAGTAGCCGTCGGGAGACCCAGTACTTC. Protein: CASSRRETQYF.

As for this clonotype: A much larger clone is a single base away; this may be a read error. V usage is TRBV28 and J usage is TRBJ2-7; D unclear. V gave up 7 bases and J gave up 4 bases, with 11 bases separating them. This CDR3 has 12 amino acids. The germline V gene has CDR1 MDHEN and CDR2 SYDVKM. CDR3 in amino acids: CASKAKPYEQYF. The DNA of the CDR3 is TGTGCCAGCAAAGCAAAGCCGTACGAGCAGTACTTC.